The clone carrying this TCR beta chain occurred a few times. Its antigen is not known. The source of the sample is a study of CD8 T cells in ankylosing spondylitis. Study findings and constraints: Within peripheral blood, clones linked to disease were CD8+ and relatively rare. One TCR beta motif, made up of eight highly homologous variants, appeared characteristic of ankylosing spondylitis blood. It was reported that disease-linked clones were significantly enriched in matched ankylosing spondylitis synovial fluid.

This CDR3 has 20 amino acids. Trimming cost V 5 bases and J 4 bases; bases outside gene matches: 17. Germline CDR1 and CDR2: SGHVS and FNYEAQ. TCRdb recomputed calls from the 5' RACE reads with MiXCR, one row per CDR3 protein. The sample records approximately 500,000 distinct CDR3 sequences, 12% being singletons. Sequences were obtained from blood, either unsorted or a sorted T cell fraction (not recorded which). The rearrangement joins TRBV7-6 to TRBJ2-1, with 13 bases lining up with TRBD2. The receptor comes from a male donor with ankylosing spondylitis. The CDR3 DNA reads TGTGCCAGCAGCCCCCATGGAGTACTAGCGGGAGGGCCCCCTTACAATGAGCAGTTCTTC. Translated: CASSPHGVLAGGPPYNEQFF.